Following are 6 T cell receptor beta chains from one sample sequenced in a study of cytomegalovirus exposure and HLA in healthy donors. The PCR contained 60 Vbeta and 13 Jbeta primers. The repertoire was sequenced with immunoSEQ multiplex PCR; TCRdb's copy has only in-frame clones and lacks some. Among approximately 150,000 clones listed, roughly 68% were seen once. Sequencing was performed on PBMCs. These receptors were taken from a man under 40 in good health and CMV-seropositive.

The V call is TRBV7-6, the J call TRBJ2-3; 8 nucleotides agree with TRBD2. The V gene's germline CDR1 is SGHVS and CDR2 FNYEAQ. The CDR3 is made up of 15 amino acids. V lost 5 bases, J lost 3 bases, and 7 bases stayed unmatched. CDR3 coding DNA: TGTGCCAGCAGCATCATAGCGGGACTGACAGATACGCAGTATTTT. Translation: CASSIIAGLTDTQYF.

This clone came up once. This rearrangement joins TRBV28 to TRBJ2-2, with 10 bases matching TRBD2. With 8 bases clipped from V and 3 bases from J, the junction kept 12 bases outside the gene matches. This CDR3 contains 17 residues. From germline, CDR1 is MDHEN and CDR2 SYDVKM. The CDR3 DNA is TGTGCCAGCGTAAGGGGGAGAGCGGGAGGGGACACCGGGGAGCTGTTTTTT. Amino acid sequence: CASVRGRAGGDTGELFF. The complete variable domain, with remaining parts taken from reference TRBV28 and TRBJ2-2, reads DVKVTQSSRYLVKRTGEKVFLECVQDMDHENMFWYRQDPGLGLRLIYFSYDVKMKEKGDIPEGYSVSREKKERFSLILESASTNQTSMYLCASVRGRAGGDTGELFFGEGSRLTVL.

This chain links TRBV28 with TRBJ2-7; the D gene is possibly TRBD1 (6 bases). Germline V gives CDR1 MDHEN, CDR2 SYDVKM. The CDR3 is 13 residues long. Between the trimmed V and J ends, which lost 9 bases and 3 bases, there was a span of 15 bases. The CDR3 coding sequence is TGTGCCAGTGACAGGCCGGGGCTCTACGAGCAGTACTTC. It encodes CASDRPGLYEQYF. Full variable domain (outside the CDR3, taken from reference TRBV28 and TRBJ2-7): DVKVTQSSRYLVKRTGEKVFLECVQDMDHENMFWYRQDPGLGLRLIYFSYDVKMKEKGDIPEGYSVSREKKERFSLILESASTNQTSMYLCASDRPGLYEQYFGPGTRLTVT.

This sequence joins TRBV6-1 and TRBJ1-4; 7 bases align to TRBD1. With 9 bases clipped from V and 6 bases from J, the junction kept 10 bases outside the gene matches. This CDR3 spans 14 amino acids. CDR1 MNHNS and CDR2 SASEGT come from the germline V gene. The CDR3 sequence: CASVRQGYDEKLFF. As DNA, the CDR3 is TGTGCCAGTGTAAGACAGGGTTACGATGAAAAACTGTTTTTT.

The chain is built from TRBV13 and TRBJ1-1, with D hard to call. CDR3 length equals 14 residues. The germline V and J ends were trimmed by 5 bases and 8 bases, with 18 bases remaining between them. Looked up from germline, CDR1 is PRHDT and CDR2 is FYEKMQ (reference sequence). The CDR3 DNA follows: TGTGCCAGCAGCCAACAAGCCGGGAGACTGGAAGCTTTCTTT. Protein product: CASSQQAGRLEAFF.

This clone has a single count. The chain links TRBV6-1 to TRBJ1-1; 11 nucleotides match TRBD1. The CDR3 has 14 amino acids. Germline CDR1 MNHNS, CDR2 SASEGT. The V and J ends lost 7 bases and 4 bases, in that order; junction bases with no gene match: 5. For the CDR3, the DNA is TGTGCCAGCACCTGGGACAGGGGGATCACTGAAGCTTTCTTT. Amino acids: CASTWDRGITEAFF.